The TCR beta chain under discussion was sequenced for a study of blood T cell repertoires in COVID-19. Study-wide context: Sites across the United States, Italy and Spain contributed samples from acute and convalescent COVID-19. Nucleic acid was either cDNA or gDNA, and it came from T cells, B-cell-depleted T cells, or PBMCs.

The V gene end was trimmed by 4 bases and the J gene end by 0 bases; junction bases not matched to a gene: 5. The CDR3 runs 18 residues. CDR1 and CDR2 (germline): SGDLS, YYNGEE. As processed by the authors: Amplification of reference gene primers provided the estimated nucleated cell counts. Profiled with immunoSEQ multiplex PCR; TCRdb holds only in-frame clones, not every one. The V and J calls and clone size come from that table; D and trimming were worked out from the DNA. The profile shows roughly 150,000 clones, roughly 88% of them singletons. The origin of this receptor is a woman in her 50s in a cohort sampled during active or convalescent COVID-19. The chain combines TRBV9 with TRBJ2-2, with 14 bases fitting TRBD2. The sequencing input was peripheral blood. CDR3 amino acids: CASSPGTSGGSNTGELFF. The CDR3, as DNA: TGTGCCAGCAGCCCCGGGACTAGCGGGGGATCGAACACCGGGGAGCTGTTTTTT.